This T cell receptor (beta chain) was documented in a study of blood T cell repertoires in COVID-19. Overall study: T cells, B-cell-depleted T cells, or PBMCs supplied cDNA or gDNA.

Sequenced by immunoSEQ multiplex PCR; TCRdb stores in-frame clones only, minus some. The data contain about 89,000 clones, about 90% of them singletons. Trimming cost V 2 bases and J 5 bases; bases outside gene matches: 9. The CDR3 extends over 15 amino acids. Germline V gene data show CDR1 as SGHDT and CDR2 as YYEEEE. The chain couples TRBV5-6 to TRBJ2-5; 7 bases line up with TRBD2. This receptor was obtained from a male donor with acute or convalescent COVID-19. The sample was peripheral blood. The CDR3 nucleotides are TGTGCCAGCAGCTTAAGACGGGGGGAAGCGGAGACCCAGTACTTC. Its protein is CASSLRRGEAETQYF.